A single sample gave rise to the 9 T cell receptor beta chains below, sequenced in a study of cytomegalovirus exposure and HLA in healthy donors. This PCR relied on a set of 60 Vbeta primers and 13 Jbeta primers. The assay was immunoSEQ multiplex PCR, and TCRdb's table has in-frame clones only and misses some. The sample records about 160,000 clones, about 81% being singletons. The sequenced material came from PBMCs. These receptors were taken from a woman younger than 35 in good health and CMV-seronegative.

This clone was counted between two and nine times. The CDR3 here is CASSSSQGNTEAFF. The CDR3 DNA reads as TGTGCCAGCAGCTCCTCACAGGGGAACACTGAAGCTTTCTTT. The J gene is TRBJ1-1, the V gene TRBV7-9; weak D call: TRBD1 (6 bases). The CDR3 covers 14 residues. The V end was cut by 4 bases, the J end by 1 base, with 10 bases between. Germline values: CDR1 SEHNR, CDR2 FQNEAQ (reference sequence).

The chain has TRBV11-2 and TRBJ2-7; 9 bases match TRBD2. The CDR3 extends over 15 amino acids. V trimming: 4 bases; J trimming: 3 bases; junction bases outside the gene matches: 7. Germline values: CDR1 SGHAT, CDR2 FQNNGV. CDR3 bases: TGTGCCAGCAGCTCAGGGGCTAGCGGGGACTACGAGCAGTACTTC. This translates into CASSSGASGDYEQYF.

The genes are TRBV30 and TRBJ1-5; D not certain. Germline CDR1 GTSNPN, CDR2 SVGIG (reference sequence). V shed 0 bases and J shed 6 bases, with 6 bases lying between them. The CDR3 has 12 amino acids. The CDR3 spells CAWSVGSQPQHF. The CDR3 nucleotides are TGTGCCTGGAGTGTTGGCAGTCAGCCCCAGCATTTT. The entire variable domain, with the rest obtained from reference TRBV30 and TRBJ1-5, is as follows: SQTIHQWPATLVQPVGSPLSLECTVEGTSNPNLYWYRQAAGRGLQLLFYSVGIGQISSEVPQNLSASRPQDRQFILSSKKLLLSDSGFYLCAWSVGSQPQHFGDGTRLSIL.

This chain uses TRBV10-3 with TRBJ1-4, with no clear D. Germline CDR1 ENHRY, CDR2 SYGVKD. The CDR3 is 13 residues long. V lost 4 bases and J lost 3, with 6 bases in between. The CDR3 region is CAISGGSNEKLFF. The CDR3 bases are TGTGCCATCAGTGGAGGGTCTAATGAAAAACTGTTTTTT.

In this sample, this clone turned up once. The J gene is TRBJ1-1, the V gene TRBV29-1; 7 bases fit TRBD1. Per germline, CDR1 SQVTM and CDR2 ANQGSEA. CDR3 length: 15 residues. Trimming removed 4 bases from V and 10 bases from J; junction bases left unmatched: 18. CDR3 nucleotide sequence: TGCAGCGTTGCCCCCGCTTTGGAGGGGGCTTTACGAGCTTTCTTT. Protein product: CSVAPALEGALRAFF.

The chain is built from TRBV11-2 and TRBJ1-6, with TRBD1 matching over 7 bases. This CDR3 has 16 residues. The junction had 3 bases not matched to a gene; V was cut back by 0 bases and J by 4 bases. Per germline, CDR1 SGHAT and CDR2 FQNNGV. Here the CDR3 DNA reads TGTGCCAGCAGCTTAGAGGCAGGGGGATATAATTCACCCCTCCACTTT. Encoded protein: CASSLEAGGYNSPLHF.

This clone was seen a handful of times. The chain is built from TRBV29-1 and TRBJ2-1, with D perhaps matching TRBD1 (5 bases). The CDR3 is 12 amino acids. Germline assignment: CDR1 SQVTM and CDR2 ANQGSEA. Deletions cut 7 bases from V and 7 bases from J, with 14 bases between. As DNA, the CDR3 is TGCAGCGCGGCCCGTGACAGTAATGAGCAGTTCTTC. Protein product: CSAARDSNEQFF.

The chain uses TRBV2 and TRBJ1-6; TRBD1 agrees at 8 bases. The J segment lost 2 bases and the V segment lost 5 bases, leaving 2 bases of the junction unmatched. The CDR3 spans 15 residues. Germline CDR1 and CDR2: SNHLY and FYNNEI. CDR3 DNA: TGTGCCAGCAGTCGACAGGGGCCCTATAATTCACCCCTCCACTTT. This sequence encodes CASSRQGPYNSPLHF.

The V gene is TRBV4-1, the J gene TRBJ2-3; 8 nucleotides align to TRBD1. The germline CDR1 and CDR2 sequences are MGHRA and YSYEKL. There are 15 residues in the CDR3. With V trimmed by 3 bases and J by 1 base, 3 bases remained unmatched. CDR3 nucleotides: TGCGCCAGCAGCCACTCAGGGGGCGGCACAGATACGCAGTATTTT. This gives the protein CASSHSGGGTDTQYF.